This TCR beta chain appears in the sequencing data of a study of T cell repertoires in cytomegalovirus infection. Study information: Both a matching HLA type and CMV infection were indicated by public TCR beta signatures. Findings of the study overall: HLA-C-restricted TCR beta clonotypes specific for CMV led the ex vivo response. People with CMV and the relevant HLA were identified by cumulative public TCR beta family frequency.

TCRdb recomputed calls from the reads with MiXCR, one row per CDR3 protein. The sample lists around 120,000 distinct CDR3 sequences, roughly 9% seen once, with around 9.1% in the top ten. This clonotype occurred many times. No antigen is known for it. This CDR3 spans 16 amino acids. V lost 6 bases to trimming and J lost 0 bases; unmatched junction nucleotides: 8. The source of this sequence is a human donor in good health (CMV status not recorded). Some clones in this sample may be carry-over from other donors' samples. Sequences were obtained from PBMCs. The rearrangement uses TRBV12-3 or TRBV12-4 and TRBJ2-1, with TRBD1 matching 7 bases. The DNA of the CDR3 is TGTGCCAGCAGCCTTGACAGGGTATACTCCTACAATGAGCAGTTCTTC. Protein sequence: CASSLDRVYSYNEQFF.